The clone carrying this TCR beta chain was counted ten times or more. The target antigen is unknown. This record comes from a study of T-cell memory formation after mild COVID-19. TCRdb re-derived calls from the 5' RACE reads in MiXCR, one entry per CDR3 protein. The sample lists roughly 350,000 distinct CDR3 sequences, more than 20% occurring once. Study-wide points: The CD4+ clones that contracted clustered mainly within CM and EM, and the CD8+ clones concentrated in EMRA. The authors left the SARS-CoV-2 specificity of second-wave clones peaking on day 37 unconfirmed.

CDR3 length: 15 amino acids. V gave up 3 bases and J gave up 2 bases; unmatched junction bases: 4. Germline V lookup: CDR1 SGHRS, CDR2 YFSETQ. The sample comprised PBMCs or a T cell subset sorted from them (not recorded which). The chain couples TRBV5-1 to TRBJ2-7, with 11 bases aligning to TRBD2. The TCR originated in an adult woman who had mild COVID-19 (a few samples of this study predate the infection). Cell type and time point are not known. This CDR3 is CASSSGLAATYEQYF. The DNA for the CDR3 is TGCGCCAGCAGCTCGGGACTAGCGGCCACCTACGAGCAGTACTTC.